Following are 32 T cell receptor beta chains from one sample sequenced in a study of CD8 T cells in ankylosing spondylitis. Using its own MiXCR run on the 5' RACE reads, TCRdb lists one record per CDR3 protein. The sample has around 450,000 distinct CDR3 sequences, roughly a quarter seen once. General study findings and limits: What appeared characteristic of ankylosing spondylitis blood was a TCR beta motif of eight or nine highly homologous variants.

The antigens these receptors bind are not known. Sequencing used blood, either unsorted or a sorted T cell fraction (not recorded which). The source of these receptors is a male donor with ankylosing spondylitis.

The chain has TRBV5-1 and TRBJ2-1; 9 positions agree with TRBD2. This CDR3 is 16 amino acids long. Trimming removed 4 bases from V and 0 bases from J; junction bases left unmatched: 5. CDR1 is SGHRS, CDR2 YFSETQ, per germline. In nucleotides, the CDR3 is TGCGCCAGCAGCGTCCCTAGCGGGACCTCCTACAATGAGCAGTTCTTC. It specifies CASSVPSGTSYNEQFF.

This clonotype was seen a few times. CDR3 nucleotides: TGTGCCAGCAGCTTCTCCTTTGACGCCTCCTACGAGCAGTACGTC. Its protein is CASSFSFDASYEQYV. The chain joins TRBV5-6 to TRBJ2-7; D uncertain. The length of the CDR3 is 15 residues. V shed 2 bases and J shed 0 bases, with 12 bases lying between them. Looked up from germline, CDR1 is SGHDT and CDR2 is YYEEEE.

This clonotype has more than one count but fewer than ten. The V and J genes are TRBV20-1 and TRBJ1-1, with D perhaps matching TRBD1 (5 bases). Germline values: CDR1 DFQATT, CDR2 SNEGSKA (reference sequence). The CDR3 extends over 14 amino acids. V lost 1 base, J lost 6 bases, and 15 bases lay in between. The DNA for the CDR3 is TGCAGTGCTAGAGGCCCGGGGGTGGTCCCTGAAGCTTTCTTT. Amino acid sequence: CSARGPGVVPEAFF.

The chain recombines TRBV12-3 or TRBV12-4 with TRBJ2-5; D perhaps matches TRBD1 (6 bases). Trimming took off 3 bases at V and 7 bases at J, with 15 bases between the two ends. The CDR3 loop spans 14 amino acids. This CDR3 reads CASSFGGRDGTQYF. The CDR3, as DNA: TGTGCCAGCAGTTTTGGGGGCCGCGATGGGACCCAGTACTTC.

V is TRBV12-3 or TRBV12-4 and J is TRBJ1-5; a possible D gene is TRBD1 (5 bases). There are 15 residues in the CDR3. The V end was cut by 5 bases, the J end by 2 bases, with 13 bases between. The CDR3 sequence: CASSVQVIGNQPQHF. DNA of the CDR3: TGTGCCAGCAGTGTACAGGTGATAGGCAATCAGCCCCAGCATTTT.

This clonotype has just a few counts. The CDR3 DNA is TGTGCCAGCAGCCAAGCCTCTAGCAACTCCTACAATGAGCAGTTCTTC. Its protein product is CASSQASSNSYNEQFF. The rearrangement links TRBV3-1 to TRBJ2-1; TRBD2 might be the D (5 bases). V shed 1 base and J shed 0 bases, with 10 bases lying between them. Germline values: CDR1 LGHDT, CDR2 YNNKEL (reference sequence). The CDR3 length is 16 residues.

The V gene is TRBV29-1, the J gene TRBJ2-7; D call uncertain. CDR3 length equals 12 residues. Germline V gene sequence: CDR1 SQVTM, CDR2 ANQGSEA. Trimming stripped 5 bases from V and 2 bases from J, with 10 bases between. This CDR3 is CSVNGNTYEQYF. The CDR3 bases are TGCAGCGTTAATGGTAATACCTACGAGCAGTACTTC.

This clonotype was observed a few times. The chain joins TRBV9 to TRBJ2-3, with 11 bases fitting TRBD2. Per the germline V gene, CDR1 is SGDLS and CDR2 is YYNGEE. This CDR3 has 15 amino acids. Unmatched junction bases numbered 0, after V lost 2 bases and J lost 1 base. Here the CDR3 reads CASSVGLAGTDTQYF. CDR3 bases: TGTGCCAGCAGCGTGGGACTAGCGGGCACAGATACGCAGTATTTT.

In its sample, this clonotype was seen a few times. The chain joins TRBV4-1 to TRBJ2-1; D not certain. The CDR3 extends over 16 amino acids. Germline V gene lookup returns CDR1 MGHRA and CDR2 YSYEKL. V was trimmed by 1 base and J by 0 bases, leaving 10 bases between them. CDR3 amino acids: CASSQGAASSYNEQFF. The CDR3 bases are TGCGCCAGCAGCCAAGGCGCGGCTAGCTCCTACAATGAGCAGTTCTTC.

The chain recombines TRBV24-1 with TRBJ1-5, with TRBD1 identical over 10 bases. The CDR3 is made up of 17 amino acids. Germline values: CDR1 KGHDR, CDR2 SFDVKD. Trimming removed 3 bases from V and 3 bases from J; junction bases left unmatched: 7. CDR3 nucleotide sequence: TGTGCCACCAGTGATACGACGACAGGGGGCTTCAATCAGCCCCAGCATTTT. The encoded protein is CATSDTTTGGFNQPQHF.

The chain recombines TRBV5-1 with TRBJ1-2; no firm D call. The CDR3 sequence is 14 residues long. Trimming left V 0 bases short and J 8 bases short, with 14 bases between. The germline CDR1 and CDR2 sequences are SGHRS and YFSETQ. CDR3 region: CASSLAPKGEGYTF. The CDR3 coding sequence is TGCGCCAGCAGCTTGGCCCCGAAGGGAGAGGGCTACACCTTC.

The chain has TRBV2 and TRBJ1-1; D uncertain. This CDR3 is 12 amino acids long. Trimming removed 7 bases at V and 0 bases at J, with 6 bases between. Germline V CDR1 and CDR2: SNHLY, FYNNEI. The CDR3 loop reads CASTQMNTEAFF. The DNA of the CDR3 is TGTGCCAGCACCCAAATGAACACTGAAGCTTTCTTT.

This chain links TRBV12-3 or TRBV12-4 with TRBJ2-1, with D tentatively TRBD1 (6 bases). This CDR3 region has 12 residues. V dropped 3 bases and J dropped 9 bases, with 9 bases sitting between them. The DNA of the CDR3 is TGTGCCAGCAGTTTTATAGGGGGTGAGCAGTTCTTC. Protein: CASSFIGGEQFF.

J is TRBJ2-1 and V is TRBV11-2; TRBD1 might be the D (6 bases). CDR3 length: 14 residues. CDR1 is SGHAT, CDR2 FQNNGV, per germline. The V gene lost 8 bases and the J gene lost 8 bases, with 19 bases spanning the gap. The DNA of the CDR3 is TGTGCCAGCCAGGAGCAGGGGCCACCCCATGAGCAGTTCTTC. The encoded protein is CASQEQGPPHEQFF.

V gene TRBV2 combines with J gene TRBJ1-1; D not resolved. Trimming cost V 3 bases and J 4 bases, with 3 bases left between them. Germline CDR1 reads SNHLY; CDR2 reads FYNNEI. The CDR3 runs to 11 residues. The DNA for the CDR3 is TGTGCCAGCAGTGAGTTCACTGAAGCTTTCTTT. Protein: CASSEFTEAFF.

Worth noting for this clonotype: Germline is not matched at one junction end, which may reflect a read error. The chain joins TRBV7-2 to TRBJ2-3, with TRBD2 matching over 7 bases. The CDR3 loop spans 16 amino acids. The germline CDR1 and CDR2 sequences are SGHTA and FQGNSA. DNA for the CDR3: TGTGCCAGCATCTTAAAGCGGGGTCCCCACACAGATACGCAGTATTTT. Protein sequence: CASILKRGPHTDTQYF.

This sequence joins TRBV19 and TRBJ2-2; no clear D gene. Germline CDR1 reads LNHDA; CDR2 reads SQIVND (reference sequence). The V end lost 7 bases, the J end lost 2 bases, and 11 bases lay between the germline ends. The CDR3 length is 14 residues. The CDR3 sequence is CASIGRINTGELFF. In DNA form, the CDR3 reads TGTGCCAGTATCGGGCGGATTAACACCGGGGAGCTGTTTTTT.

The V and J genes are TRBV7-9 and TRBJ2-3; D is unresolved. V was clipped by 4 bases and J by 1 base, with 12 bases between them. Germline values: CDR1 SEHNR, CDR2 FQNEAQ (reference sequence). The CDR3 covers 15 residues. CDR3 residues: CASSSWAIGTDTQYF. DNA of the CDR3: TGTGCCAGCAGCTCCTGGGCCATCGGCACAGATACGCAGTATTTT.

In its sample, this clonotype was seen a few times. The CDR3 spells CASSSGLAGDIQYF. CDR3 nucleotide sequence: TGCGCCAGCAGCTCAGGACTAGCGGGGGATATTCAGTACTTC. The rearrangement links TRBV5-1 to TRBJ2-4, with 13 bases lining up with TRBD2. J lost 10 bases, V lost 3 bases, and 4 bases had no gene match. This CDR3 is built from 14 residues. Germline V gene data show CDR1 as SGHRS and CDR2 as YFSETQ. The variable domain in full, completed from reference TRBV5-1 and TRBJ2-4, reads KAGVTQTPRYLIKTRGQQVTLSCSPISGHRSVSWYQQTPGQGLQFLFEYFSETQRNKGNFPGRFSGRQFSNSRSEMNVSTLELGDSALYLCASSSGLAGDIQYFGAGTRLSVL.

The sample holds a few counts of this clonotype. CDR3 region: CASSRPGQNTGELFF. The CDR3 DNA is TGTGCCAGCAGCCGCCCCGGCCAGAACACCGGGGAGCTGTTTTTT. This chain joins TRBV6-2 or TRBV6-3 and TRBJ2-2; D remains ambiguous. There are 15 residues in the CDR3. V lost 6 bases and J lost 1, with 12 bases in between. The V gene's germline CDR1 is MNHEY and CDR2 SVGEGT.

This chain connects TRBV5-1 to TRBJ2-2, with D possibly being TRBD1 (6 bases). CDR3 length: 15 amino acids. The germline V gene encodes CDR1 SGHRS and CDR2 YFSETQ. The V end was cut by 4 bases, the J end by 3 bases, with 13 bases between. Written as DNA, the CDR3 is TGCGCCAGCAGCATACAGGGAGCGGACACCGGGGAGCTGTTTTTT. This translates into CASSIQGADTGELFF.

This clonotype was detected a few times. V gene TRBV27 combines with J gene TRBJ2-3; D not certain. V was pared by 2 bases and J by 5 bases, with 8 bases between. The CDR3 spans 13 residues. Germline CDR1 and CDR2: MNHEY and SMNVEV (reference sequence). Written as DNA, the CDR3 is TGTGCCAGCAGTTTAATAGTTGGAGATACGCAGTATTTT. Its protein is CASSLIVGDTQYF.

The V gene is TRBV10-3, the J gene TRBJ1-1; D unresolved. Trimming left V 0 bases short and J 0 bases short, with 5 bases between. CDR1 is ENHRY and CDR2 is SYGVKD in the germline V gene. CDR3 length: 14 amino acids. In DNA form, the CDR3 reads TGTGCCATCAGTGAGTCAGGGTTGAACACTGAAGCTTTCTTT. Its protein product is CAISESGLNTEAFF.

The chain combines TRBV10-2 with TRBJ1-5; D not resolved. This CDR3 spans 14 amino acids. Trimming took off 3 bases at V and 3 bases at J, with 9 bases between the two ends. Per the germline V gene, CDR1 is WSHSY and CDR2 is SAAADI. The CDR3: CASSDFGVNQPQHF. In nucleotides, the CDR3 is TGCGCCAGCAGTGATTTTGGGGTCAATCAGCCCCAGCATTTT.

This clonotype was detected a few times. V usage is TRBV20-1 and J usage is TRBJ2-1; D not resolved. V gave up 4 bases and J gave up 4 bases, with 8 bases separating them. CDR1 is DFQATT and CDR2 is SNEGSKA in the germline V gene (reference sequence). The length of the CDR3 is 12 residues. The CDR3 here is CSANSAYNEQFF. The CDR3 DNA is TGCAGTGCTAACTCAGCGTACAATGAGCAGTTCTTC.

V gene TRBV20-1 combines with J gene TRBJ2-2; weak D call: TRBD2 (5 bases). Between the trimmed V and J ends, which lost 0 bases and 7 bases, there was a span of 15 bases. This CDR3 is 15 amino acids long. The germline V gene encodes CDR1 DFQATT and CDR2 SNEGSKA (reference sequence). CDR3 loop: CSARDFQDSSGELFF. CDR3 in DNA: TGCAGTGCTAGAGATTTTCAGGACTCCAGCGGGGAGCTGTTTTTT.

The sample holds a few counts of this clonotype. The V and J genes are TRBV20-1 and TRBJ2-3; the match to TRBD2 covers 11 bases. This CDR3 has 15 amino acids. Germline loops: CDR1 DFQATT, CDR2 SNEGSKA (reference sequence). Trimming took 5 bases from V and 0 from J; bases not matched to a gene: 4. CDR3 DNA: TGCAGTGCTGAGGGACTAGCGGAGAGCACAGATACGCAGTATTTT. It is translated as CSAEGLAESTDTQYF.

The chain carries TRBV9 and TRBJ2-1; possibly TRBD1 for D (5 bases). The CDR3 covers 15 residues. Trimming removed 0 bases at V and 2 bases at J, with 9 bases between. Germline CDR1 reads SGDLS; CDR2 reads YYNGEE. Here the CDR3 DNA reads TGTGCCAGCAGCGTAGGGGGCAGGGCCTACAATGAGCAGTTCTTC. Its translation: CASSVGGRAYNEQFF.

A few counts support this clonotype. V gene TRBV5-1 combines with J gene TRBJ2-3, with a tentative D call TRBD2 (6 bases). The V gene's germline CDR1 is SGHRS and CDR2 YFSETQ. Trimming removed 0 bases at V and 6 bases at J, with 14 bases between. The CDR3 covers 15 residues. The CDR3 loop is CASSLDGGNGDTQYF. CDR3 DNA sequence: TGCGCCAGCAGCTTGGATGGCGGGAATGGCGATACGCAGTATTTT.

The chain carries TRBV11-2 and TRBJ2-7, with D possibly being TRBD1 (7 bases). This CDR3 comprises 14 residues. Germline V gene lookup returns CDR1 SGHAT and CDR2 FQNNGV. Trimming stripped 3 bases from V and 7 bases from J, with 16 bases between. CDR3 coding DNA: TGTGCCAGCAGCTTGGAGGGGGCGCTTTTTGAGCAGTACTTC. Translated, it gives CASSLEGALFEQYF.

The CDR3 spells CSARSRTGRQETQYF. DNA of the CDR3: TGCAGTGCTAGATCGCGGACAGGGAGACAAGAGACCCAGTACTTC. The J gene is TRBJ2-5, the V gene TRBV20-1, with 8 bases that match TRBD1. Germline CDR1 and CDR2: DFQATT and SNEGSKA (reference sequence). The CDR3 loop spans 15 amino acids. V shed 2 bases and J 2 bases; nucleotides not matched to a gene: 7.

This clonotype occurred a few times. V usage is TRBV7-9 and J usage is TRBJ2-1, with TRBD1 matching over 7 bases. CDR1 is SEHNR and CDR2 is FQNEAQ in the germline V gene (reference sequence). Germline trimming cut 1 base from V and 6 bases from J; bases unmatched to any gene: 3. This CDR3 is 14 amino acids long. The chain's CDR3 is CASSLVRQGNEQFF. CDR3 nucleotides: TGTGCCAGCAGCTTAGTGCGACAGGGCAATGAGCAGTTCTTC.